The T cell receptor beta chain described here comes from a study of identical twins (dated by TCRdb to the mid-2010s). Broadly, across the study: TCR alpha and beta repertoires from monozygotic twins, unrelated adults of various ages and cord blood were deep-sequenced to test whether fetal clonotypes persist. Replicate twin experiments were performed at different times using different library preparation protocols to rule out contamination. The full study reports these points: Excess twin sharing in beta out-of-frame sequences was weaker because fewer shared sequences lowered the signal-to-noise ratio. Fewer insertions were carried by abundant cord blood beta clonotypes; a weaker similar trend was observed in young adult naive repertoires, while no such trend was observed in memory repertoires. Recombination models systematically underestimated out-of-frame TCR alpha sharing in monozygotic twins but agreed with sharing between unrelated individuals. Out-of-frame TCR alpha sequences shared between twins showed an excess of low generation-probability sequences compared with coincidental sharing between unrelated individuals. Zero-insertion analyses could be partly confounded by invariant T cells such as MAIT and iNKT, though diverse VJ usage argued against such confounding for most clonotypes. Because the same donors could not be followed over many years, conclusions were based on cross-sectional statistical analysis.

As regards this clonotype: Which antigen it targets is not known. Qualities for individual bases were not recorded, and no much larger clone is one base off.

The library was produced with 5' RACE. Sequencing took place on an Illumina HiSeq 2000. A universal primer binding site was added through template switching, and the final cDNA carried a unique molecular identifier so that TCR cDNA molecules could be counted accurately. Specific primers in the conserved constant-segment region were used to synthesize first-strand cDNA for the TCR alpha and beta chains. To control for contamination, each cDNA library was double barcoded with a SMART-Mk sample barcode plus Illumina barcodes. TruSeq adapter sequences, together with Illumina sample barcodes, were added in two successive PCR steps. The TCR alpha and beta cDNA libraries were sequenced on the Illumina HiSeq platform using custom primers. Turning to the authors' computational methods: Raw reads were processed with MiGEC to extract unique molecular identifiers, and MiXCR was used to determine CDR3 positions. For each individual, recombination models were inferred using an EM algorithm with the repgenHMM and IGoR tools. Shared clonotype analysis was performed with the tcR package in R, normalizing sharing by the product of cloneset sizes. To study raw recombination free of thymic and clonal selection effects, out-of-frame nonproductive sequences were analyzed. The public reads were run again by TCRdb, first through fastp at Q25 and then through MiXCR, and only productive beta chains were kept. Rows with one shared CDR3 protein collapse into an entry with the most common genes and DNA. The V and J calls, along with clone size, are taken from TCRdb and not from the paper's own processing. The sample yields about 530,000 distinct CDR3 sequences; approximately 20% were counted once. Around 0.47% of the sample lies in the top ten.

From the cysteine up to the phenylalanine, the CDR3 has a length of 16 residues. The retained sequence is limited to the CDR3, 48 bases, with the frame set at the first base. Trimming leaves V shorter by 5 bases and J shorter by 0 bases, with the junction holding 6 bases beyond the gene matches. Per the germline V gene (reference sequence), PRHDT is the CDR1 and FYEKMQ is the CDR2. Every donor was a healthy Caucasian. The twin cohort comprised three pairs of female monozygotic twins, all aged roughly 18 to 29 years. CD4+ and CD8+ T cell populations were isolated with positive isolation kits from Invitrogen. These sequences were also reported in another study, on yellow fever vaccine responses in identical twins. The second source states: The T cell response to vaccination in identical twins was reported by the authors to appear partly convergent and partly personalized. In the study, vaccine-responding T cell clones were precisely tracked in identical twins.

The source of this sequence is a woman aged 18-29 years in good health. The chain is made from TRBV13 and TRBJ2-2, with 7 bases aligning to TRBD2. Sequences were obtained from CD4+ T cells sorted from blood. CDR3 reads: CASSGGLVSNTGELFF. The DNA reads TGTGCCAGCAGCGGCGGACTAGTCTCGAACACCGGGGAGCTGTTTTTT. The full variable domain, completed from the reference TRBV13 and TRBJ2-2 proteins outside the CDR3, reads AAGVIQSPRHLIKEKRETATLKCYPIPRHDTVYWYQQGPGQDPQFLISFYEKMQSDKGSIPDRFSAQQFSDYHSELNMSSLELGDSALYFCASSGGLVSNTGELFFGEGSRLTVL.